These T cell receptor beta chains were read from a single sample in a study of blood T cell repertoires in COVID-19. Repertoires were generated with immunoSEQ multiplex PCR, while TCRdb's copy carries only in-frame clones and drops some. The data contain under 200,000 clones, about nine tenths of them singletons. The specimen was peripheral blood. Receptor source: a woman aged 60-75 years with COVID-19, enrolled during active disease. CDR3s include the opening cysteine and the closing phenylalanine or tryptophan. D genes are given only for firm matches.

>TRBV13|TRBD1|TRBJ2-2
TGTGCCAGCAGCCGGGACAGGGGGCTCGGGGAGCTGTTTTTT
CASSRDRGLGELFF
>TRBV30|-|TRBJ1-2
TGTGCCTGGTCTCCGGGAACTAACTATGGCTACACCTTC
CAWSPGTNYGYTF
>TRBV28|TRBD1|TRBJ2-7
TGTGCCAGCAGGATCGTCTCGGGGACAGGGTTATATTCTGCTGCCTACGAGCAGTACTTC
CASRIVSGTGLYSAAYEQYF
>TRBV20-1|-|TRBJ2-7
TGCAGTGCTAGTAGGGTACGGGAGATAGGATACGAGCAGTACTTC
CSASRVREIGYEQYF
>TRBV19|-|TRBJ2-1
TGTGCCAGTAGTATACCAGGGGGGTCTTCCTACAATGAGCAGTTCTTC
CASSIPGGSSYNEQFF
>TRBV9|-|TRBJ1-1
TGTGCCAGCAGCGTAGTTGTAGCTAACACTGAAGCTTTCTTT
CASSVVVANTEAFF
>TRBV6-5|TRBD2|TRBJ2-1
TGTGCCACACACTTAAAGCGGGAGATCAATGAGCAGTTCTTC
CATHLKREINEQFF
>TRBV5-1|-|TRBJ1-5
TGCGCCAGCAGCTTGGTTCCAGATAGCAATCAGCCCCAGCATTTT
CASSLVPDSNQPQHF
>TRBV7-2|TRBD2|TRBJ2-3
TGTGCCAGCAGCTTACCAGCGGGAGGCACAGATACGCAGTATTTT
CASSLPAGGTDTQYF
>TRBV2|-|TRBJ1-6
TGTGCCAGCAGTGACAGGGGCGATAATTCACCCCTCCACTTT
CASSDRGDNSPLHF
>TRBV23-1|TRBD1|TRBJ2-7
TGCGCCAGCAGTCCTAGACCACAGGGGGACCACGAGCAGTACTTC
CASSPRPQGDHEQYF
>TRBV7-9|TRBD2|TRBJ2-3
TGTGCCAGCAGCTTAATAGCGGGAGCAAAAGATACGCAGTATTTT
CASSLIAGAKDTQYF
>TRBV6-2/TRBV6-3|-|TRBJ2-2
TGTGCCAGCAGTAATGCTAGGCGGAACACCGGGGAGCTGTTTTTT
CASSNARRNTGELFF
>TRBV9|-|TRBJ1-2
TGTGCCAGCAGCGTAGCTCCAGAGTTGTCTAGAATCTATGGCTACACCTTC
CASSVAPELSRIYGYTF
>TRBV7-9|TRBD1|TRBJ1-1
TGTGCCAGCAGCCGACAGGGGACTGAAGCTTTCTTT
CASSRQGTEAFF
>TRBV4-2|-|TRBJ2-3
TGTGCCAGCAGCCCAGGCGACGTGAGCCCCACAGATACGCAGTATTTT
CASSPGDVSPTDTQYF
>TRBV5-1|TRBD1|TRBJ2-1
TGCGCCAGCAGCTGGACAGGGGGCGTCGGTAATGAGCAGTTCTTC
CASSWTGGVGNEQFF